The sequence of this T cell receptor (beta chain) was determined in a study of CXCR3-negative and CXCR3-positive naive CD8 T cells. Whole-study findings and limits: Freshly isolated PBMCs were used in most assays, given partial CXCR3 loss after freezing. Naive cells that were CXCR3-positive had more hydrophobic TRB CDR3s (compared with CXCR3-negative naive cells).

TRB cDNA libraries were made by UMI-labeled 5' RACE. Each CDR3 protein gets one entry in TCRdb, which reprocessed the 5' RACE reads and gives no DNA. Recorded for this sample: 100,000 to 150,000 distinct CDR3 sequences. As concerns this clonotype: As yet, its antigen is unknown.

The sample comprised naive CXCR3- CD8+ T cells from blood. Subset denoted: CD45RO-CCR7+CD27+CD95- naive CD8+ T cells lacking CXCR3 (TNR3-). The source is a human donor in good health. Some clones in this sample may be carry-over from other donors' samples.

The CDR3 region is CASSQGTKGNTEAFF. The V and J genes are TRBV4-3 and TRBJ1-1. The CDR3 covers 15 residues. Germline V gene lookup returns CDR1 LGHNA and CDR2 YSLEER.